This T cell receptor (beta chain) was sequenced for a study of blood T cell repertoires in COVID-19. The wider study: T cells, B-cell-depleted T cells, or PBMCs supplied cDNA or gDNA.

Study processing details: Scientists estimated how many nucleated cells there were by amplifying reference gene primers. TCRdb keeps only in-frame clones here, not all; method: immunoSEQ multiplex PCR. V, J and clone size were drawn from that table, and D and trimming were deduced from the DNA. The sample carries roughly 170,000 clones, approximately 85% recorded once. Seattle-derived patients entered the study during active infection and were followed longitudinally. The germline V gene encodes CDR1 MNHEY and CDR2 SVGAGI. The CDR3 runs 15 residues. Trimming cost V 4 bases and J 1 base, with 13 bases left between them.

The chain carries TRBV6-5 and TRBJ1-1, with D possibly TRBD1 on 5 matching bases. The clonotype comes from a woman between 45 and 65 years old with COVID-19, enrolled during active disease. The sample was peripheral blood. Written as DNA, the CDR3 is TGTGCCAGCAGTTCACCAGGAAGGGGGAACACTGAAGCTTTCTTT. Protein: CASSSPGRGNTEAFF.